This T cell receptor beta chain was retrieved from a study of patients and donors after allogeneic stem cell transplantation. Per germline, CDR1 LGHNA and CDR2 YNFKEQ. The CDR3 extends over 15 amino acids. Trimming removed 0 bases from V and 9 bases from J, with 12 bases in between. TCRdb called the RT-PCR reads again in MiXCR, with one record for every CDR3 protein. The repertoire consists of about 200,000 distinct CDR3 sequences, with about 37% occurring once and the leading ten covering approximately 10%. V is TRBV4-2 and J is TRBJ1-6; unclear D gene. Sequenced input: blood, either unsorted or a sorted T cell fraction (not recorded which). This receptor was identified in a human donor who was either an allogeneic HSCT recipient or a stem cell or donor lymphocyte infusion donor (not recorded which). It is not recorded whose cells these are; they may come from a transplant donor. The CDR3 protein is CASSQDGASGSPLHF. DNA for the CDR3: TGTGCCAGCAGCCAAGATGGAGCTAGTGGTTCACCCCTCCACTTT.